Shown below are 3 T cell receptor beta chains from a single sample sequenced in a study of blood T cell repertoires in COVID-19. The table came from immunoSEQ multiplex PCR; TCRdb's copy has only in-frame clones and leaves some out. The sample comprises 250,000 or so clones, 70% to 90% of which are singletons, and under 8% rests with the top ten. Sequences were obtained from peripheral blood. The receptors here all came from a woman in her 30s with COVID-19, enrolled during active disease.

Here the CDR3 reads CASSQTRGETQYF. CDR3 nucleotide sequence: TGCGCCAGCAGCCAAACCAGAGGGGAGACCCAGTACTTC. The chain has TRBV4-1 and TRBJ2-5; a weak D match, TRBD2 (5 bases). Trimming took off 2 bases at V and 5 bases at J, with 9 bases between the two ends. Germline CDR1 MGHRA, CDR2 YSYEKL. The length of the CDR3 is 13 residues.

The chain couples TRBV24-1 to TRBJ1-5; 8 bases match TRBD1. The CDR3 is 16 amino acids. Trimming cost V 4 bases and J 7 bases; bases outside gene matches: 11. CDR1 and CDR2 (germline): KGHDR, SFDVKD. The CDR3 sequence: CATSESGGLGSQPQHF. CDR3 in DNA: TGTGCCACCAGTGAGTCAGGGGGCCTAGGCAGCCAGCCCCAGCATTTT.

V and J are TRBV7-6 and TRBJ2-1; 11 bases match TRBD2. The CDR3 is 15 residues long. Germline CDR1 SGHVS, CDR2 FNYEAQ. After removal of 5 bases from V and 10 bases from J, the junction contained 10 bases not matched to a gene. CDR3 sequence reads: CASSTRQGLAAEQFF. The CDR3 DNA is TGTGCCAGCAGCACCAGACAGGGACTAGCGGCCGAGCAGTTCTTC.